A single sample gave rise to the 28 T cell receptor beta chains below, sequenced in a study of CD8+ T cells in alopecia areata (dated by TCRdb to the late 2010s). Preparation of the library involved the immunoSEQ multiplex PCR assay. For TCR sequencing, RNA was extracted from every sample and reverse transcribed into cDNA to serve as template. Held by TCRdb, this immuneACCESS table contains in-frame sequences only and omits some clones. Under half of the omission traces to an unresolved V gene where checked; the cause of the rest is unknown. Counted in this sample were more than 100,000 clones; 53% of them appeared once. Together, the top ten hold roughly 0.45% of the sample. The meaning of the sample's time point label: around 4 weeks on oral tofacitinib. In the paper's terms, the treatment or condition label means: oral pan-JAK inhibitor, 5-10 mg twice daily. This specimen was CD4+ T cells sorted from blood, taken at week 4, from a patient treated with tofacitinib. These receptor sequences come from a human donor with alopecia areata.

The CDR3 DNA reads as TGTGCCTGGGCCAATGGTGCAACTAATGAAAAACTGTTTTTT. Encoded protein: CAWANGATNEKLFF. This chain connects TRBV30 to TRBJ1-4, with D uncertain. The germline CDR1 and CDR2 sequences are GTSNPN and SVGIG (reference sequence). CDR3 size: 14 residues. Trimming shortened V by 5 bases and J by 0 bases, and 10 bases separated the two germline ends.

The rearrangement uses TRBV5-1 and TRBJ1-1; the D is unclear. The CDR3 sequence is 15 residues long. V lost 2 bases, J lost 0 bases, and 11 bases lay in between. The germline V gene has CDR1 SGHRS and CDR2 YFSETQ. Here the CDR3 DNA reads TGCGCCAGCAGCTTATCAGACACCTTGAACACTGAAGCTTTCTTT. It translates to CASSLSDTLNTEAFF.

This clone was observed a handful of times. The rearrangement joins TRBV7-2 to TRBJ2-3, with 10 bases that match TRBD2. The CDR3 spans 16 residues. The V segment lost 3 bases and the J segment 1 base; nucleotides outside the gene matches: 4. Germline V lookup: CDR1 SGHTA, CDR2 FQGNSA. CDR3 in DNA: TGTGCCAGCAGCTTGGGCCTAGCGGGGGGCACAGATACGCAGTATTTT. This codes for CASSLGLAGGTDTQYF.

The rearrangement joins TRBV5-4 to TRBJ1-2; 8 positions agree with TRBD1. The CDR3 contains 13 residues. V lost 4 bases and J lost 4; bases outside the gene matches: 3. The germline gives CDR1 SGHNT, CDR2 YYREEE (reference sequence). The CDR3 is CASSRTGSYGYTF. The CDR3 nucleotides are TGTGCCAGCAGCCGGACAGGGAGCTATGGCTACACCTTC.

V and J are TRBV25-1 and TRBJ2-1; 10 nucleotides align to TRBD2. Germline V gene lookup returns CDR1 MGHDK and CDR2 SYGVNS. V lost 6 bases and J lost 6; bases outside the gene matches: 2. CDR3 length equals 13 residues. This CDR3 reads CASRGLAVNEQFF. CDR3 in DNA: TGTGCCAGCAGAGGACTAGCGGTCAATGAGCAGTTCTTC.

The chain has TRBV30 and TRBJ1-1, with a tentative D call TRBD1 (6 bases). Trimming left V 3 bases short and J 4 bases short, with 12 bases between. The CDR3 length is 13 residues. Germline CDR1 reads GTSNPN; CDR2 reads SVGIG (reference sequence). As DNA, the CDR3 is TGTGCCTGGAGCCGAACAGGGTCCACTGAAGCTTTCTTT. Residues: CAWSRTGSTEAFF.

The rearrangement links TRBV5-1 to TRBJ2-7; D not resolved. Per the germline V gene, CDR1 is SGHRS and CDR2 is YFSETQ. This CDR3 comprises 14 residues. The V end was cut by 3 bases, the J end by 0 bases, with 10 bases between. CDR3 sequence: CASSSSAFSYEQYF. CDR3 nucleotides: TGCGCCAGCAGCTCGTCTGCCTTCTCCTACGAGCAGTACTTC.

The rearrangement joins TRBV6-5 to TRBJ1-1; tentatively, D is TRBD1 (5 bases). CDR1 and CDR2 (germline): MNHEY, SVGAGI. The CDR3 covers 12 residues. Deletions cut 6 bases from V and 6 bases from J, with 11 bases between. CDR3 coding DNA: TGTGCCAGCAGGCCTACAGGTGCTGAAGCTTTCTTT. This sequence encodes CASRPTGAEAFF.

This rearrangement joins TRBV29-1 to TRBJ2-7, with a tentative D call TRBD1 (6 bases). The CDR3 is 14 amino acids. Trimming removed 4 bases at V and 4 bases at J, with 17 bases between. The germline V gene has CDR1 SQVTM and CDR2 ANQGSEA. CDR3 sequence reads: CSVAFPGHKYEQYF. CDR3 DNA: TGCAGCGTTGCGTTCCCGGGACACAAGTACGAGCAGTACTTC.

This chain uses TRBV5-6 with TRBJ2-5; 14 nucleotides agree with TRBD2. V dropped 2 bases and J dropped 6; count of bases not matched to a gene: 6. Per germline, CDR1 SGHDT and CDR2 YYEEEE. This CDR3 region has 16 residues. CDR3 region: CASSLLGLAGGKTQYF. The CDR3 DNA is TGTGCCAGCAGCTTACTCGGACTAGCGGGAGGAAAGACCCAGTACTTC.

This clone was recorded a few times. CDR3 amino acids: CASSSLTGGGNTEAFF. The DNA of the CDR3 is TGTGCCAGTAGTTCGTTGACAGGGGGCGGTAACACTGAAGCTTTCTTT. The chain recombines TRBV19 with TRBJ1-1, with 10 bases aligning to TRBD1. There are 16 residues in the CDR3. CDR1 LNHDA and CDR2 SQIVND come from the germline V gene (reference sequence). The junction had 8 bases not matched to a gene; V was cut back by 5 bases and J by 2 bases.

J is TRBJ2-7 and V is TRBV28; D remains ambiguous. The germline V gene encodes CDR1 MDHEN and CDR2 SYDVKM. The CDR3 covers 12 residues. V was shortened by 7 bases and J by 5 bases, with 12 bases between the two germline ends. The CDR3 here is CASKEYGNEQYF. Here the CDR3 DNA reads TGTGCCAGCAAAGAATATGGCAACGAGCAGTACTTC.

The V and J genes are TRBV7-9 and TRBJ2-6, with D hard to call. CDR1 and CDR2 from the germline V gene are SEHNR and FQNEAQ (reference sequence). This CDR3 contains 14 residues. Trimming cost V 6 bases and J 0 bases, with 6 bases left between them. Here the CDR3 DNA reads TGTGCCAGCAGTCAGTCCTCTGGGGCCAACGTCCTGACTTTC. It is translated as CASSQSSGANVLTF.

This clone was counted between two and nine times. The chain carries TRBV30 and TRBJ1-2; D remains unclear. This CDR3 is 13 amino acids long. CDR1 GTSNPN and CDR2 SVGIG come from the germline V gene (reference sequence). Trimming removed 1 base from V and 1 base from J, with 7 bases in between. The CDR3 loop reads CAWSAGGNYGYTF. The CDR3 nucleotides read TGTGCCTGGAGTGCAGGCGGTAACTATGGCTACACCTTC.

In nucleotides, the CDR3 is TGCAGCGACTCGGGGGAGGCCCTCAGGAAGACCCAGTACTTC. Encoded protein: CSDSGEALRKTQYF. The chain couples TRBV29-1 to TRBJ2-5; the D gene is possibly TRBD2 (6 bases). CDR1 and CDR2 (germline): SQVTM, ANQGSEA. Deletions cut 7 bases from V and 6 bases from J, with 21 bases between. CDR3 length equals 14 residues.

This clone has more than one count but fewer than ten. The chain links TRBV7-9 to TRBJ1-4, with unresolved D. The CDR3 runs to 15 residues. The germline V gene has CDR1 SEHNR and CDR2 FQNEAQ (reference sequence). Trimming took 1 base from V and 3 from J, leaving 9 bases between them. The CDR3 region has the DNA TGTGCCAGCAGCTTAGAAATGACCGCTAATGAAAAACTGTTTTTT. Protein: CASSLEMTANEKLFF. Using reference TRBV7-9 and TRBJ1-4 for the parts outside the CDR3, the full variable domain is DTGVSQNPRHKITKRGQNVTFRCDPISEHNRLYWYRQTLGQGPEFLTYFQNEAQLEKSRLLSDRFSAERPKGSFSTLEIQRTEQGDSAMYLCASSLEMTANEKLFFGSGTQLSVL.

The chain has TRBV7-9 and TRBJ2-6; D unclear. The CDR3 contains 17 residues. Per the germline V gene, CDR1 is SEHNR and CDR2 is FQNEAQ (reference sequence). V lost 2 bases, J lost 4 bases, and 15 bases lay in between. The CDR3 reads CASSLFSVSLGANVLTF. DNA for the CDR3: TGTGCCAGCAGCTTATTTTCGGTCTCTCTGGGGGCCAACGTCCTGACTTTC.

The rearrangement links TRBV2 to TRBJ2-1, with D perhaps matching TRBD1 or TRBD2 (5 bases each). This CDR3 is built from 15 residues. Trimming took off 1 base at V and 2 bases at J, with 9 bases between the two ends. From germline, CDR1 is SNHLY and CDR2 FYNNEI. The CDR3 sequence is CASSEGGYTYNEQFF. Here the CDR3 DNA reads TGTGCCAGCAGTGAAGGGGGGTATACCTACAATGAGCAGTTCTTC.

The chain uses TRBV7-8 and TRBJ1-1; D possibly corresponds to TRBD1 (5 bases). Looked up from germline, CDR1 is SGHVS and CDR2 is FQNEAQ. The CDR3 is 16 residues long. The V and J ends lost 0 bases and 0 bases respectively, with 11 bases between them. CDR3 sequence: CASSLADSGLNTEAFF. CDR3 nucleotides: TGTGCCAGCAGCTTAGCTGATTCAGGGCTGAACACTGAAGCTTTCTTT.

The chain has TRBV30 and TRBJ2-3, with TRBD2 identical over 9 bases. The CDR3 totals 16 residues. CDR1 is GTSNPN, CDR2 SVGIG, per germline (reference sequence). V gave up 4 bases and J gave up 2 bases; unmatched junction bases: 10. The CDR3 sequence: CAWTRAGLASTDTQYF. CDR3 nucleotide sequence: TGTGCCTGGACCCGAGCTGGACTAGCGTCCACAGATACGCAGTATTTT. Looking up the rest from reference TRBV30 and TRBJ2-3 gives the full variable domain: SQTIHQWPATLVQPVGSPLSLECTVEGTSNPNLYWYRQAAGRGLQLLFYSVGIGQISSEVPQNLSASRPQDRQFILSSKKLLLSDSGFYLCAWTRAGLASTDTQYFGPGTRLTVL.

The genes are TRBV5-1 and TRBJ1-6; D unresolved. The germline CDR1 and CDR2 sequences are SGHRS and YFSETQ. CDR3 length equals 16 residues. V was clipped by 1 base and J by 1 base, with 9 bases between them. The CDR3 sequence is CASSLRGESYNSPLHF. As DNA, the CDR3 is TGCGCCAGCAGCTTGCGGGGAGAGTCCTATAATTCACCCCTCCACTTT.

The chain joins TRBV14 to TRBJ2-1, with 7 bases that match TRBD1. Looked up from germline, CDR1 is SGHDN and CDR2 is FVKESK. The V segment lost 4 bases and the J segment 13 bases; nucleotides outside the gene matches: 10. There are 13 residues in the CDR3. CDR3 protein: CASSRPSGQVQFF. CDR3 DNA sequence: TGTGCCAGCAGCCGTCCTTCTGGACAGGTACAGTTCTTC.

The table lists this clone with a few counts. The rearrangement uses TRBV10-1 and TRBJ2-7, with 8 bases matching TRBD2. CDR3 size: 14 residues. J was trimmed by 5 bases and V by 5 bases; bases with no gene match: 8. Germline CDR1 reads WNHNN; CDR2 reads SYGVQD (reference sequence). The chain's CDR3 is CASSRVAGINEQYF. The CDR3 bases are TGCGCCAGCAGTCGGGTAGCGGGAATCAACGAGCAGTACTTC.

This clone was recorded a few times. The rearrangement links TRBV29-1 to TRBJ2-7, with D possibly TRBD1 on 6 matching bases. CDR3 length: 11 residues. In germline, CDR1 is SQVTM, CDR2 ANQGSEA. V lost 4 bases, J lost 6 bases, and 10 bases lay in between. In nucleotides, the CDR3 is TGCAGCGTTGGGACAGCCCTCGAGCAGTACTTC. It specifies CSVGTALEQYF.

This chain links TRBV7-2 with TRBJ2-2; D not resolved. The CDR3 sequence is 12 residues long. Trimming left V 5 bases short and J 4 bases short, with 5 bases between. The germline gives CDR1 SGHTA, CDR2 FQGNSA. The DNA for the CDR3 is TGTGCCAGCAGCCCAACCACCGGGGAGCTGTTTTTT. As protein: CASSPTTGELFF.

This clone was seen a few times. V gene TRBV18 combines with J gene TRBJ1-1; unclear D gene. The CDR3 runs to 13 residues. Trimming removed 5 bases from V and 5 bases from J, with 12 bases in between. The V gene's germline CDR1 is KGHSH and CDR2 LQKENI. For the CDR3, the DNA is TGTGCCAGCTCAACTGGACCAATTACTGAAGCTTTCTTT. Translating it yields CASSTGPITEAFF. The full variable domain, in which reference TRBV18 and TRBJ1-1 provide the parts outside the CDR3, is NAGVMQNPRHLVRRRGQEARLRCSPMKGHSHVYWYRQLPEEGLKFMVYLQKENIIDESGMPKERFSAEFPKEGPSILRIQQVVRGDSAAYFCASSTGPITEAFFGQGTRLTVV.

The J gene is TRBJ2-3, the V gene TRBV29-1, with TRBD2 identical over 7 bases. Trimming at V came to 4 bases and at J to 4 bases, leaving 11 bases not matched to a gene. There are 15 residues in the CDR3. Germline CDR1 SQVTM, CDR2 ANQGSEA. The DNA of the CDR3 is TGCAGCGTTGTCCCGCTTAGCGGGTTGGCAGATACGCAGTATTTT. It codes for CSVVPLSGLADTQYF.

The CDR3 here is CASSYGRGNTEAFF. DNA of the CDR3: TGTGCCAGCAGTTACGGGAGGGGGAACACTGAAGCTTTCTTT. The genes are TRBV6-5 and TRBJ1-1; possible D gene TRBD1, 5 bases. The CDR3 has 14 residues. V was shortened by 2 bases and J by 1 base, with 8 bases between the two germline ends. CDR1 and CDR2 from the germline V gene are MNHEY and SVGAGI.